Given below is one T cell receptor beta chain in context. Its antigen is as yet unknown. Cells were stimulated nonspecifically with anti-CD3/anti-CD28 magnetic beads. Responding CD4+ T cells were sorted by upregulation of both CD40 ligand and CD69. Stimulated PBMCs had first been depleted of CD8+ T cells. The immunoSEQ assay was version 4, run in survey mode. Clones were read by immunoSEQ multiplex PCR, and TCRdb kept only the in-frame ones, dropping some. The sample consists of under 55,000 clones, 88% of them appearing once. The CDR3 consists of 14 residues. Germline CDR1 reads LGHNT; CDR2 reads FRNRAP. V was trimmed by 11 bases and J by 2 bases, leaving 15 bases between them. These data are taken from a study of persistence of HIV-infected CD4 T cells. The wider study: Anti-CD3/anti-CD28 beads activated more cells than antigen stimulation did.

The rearrangement joins TRBV12-5 to TRBJ2-2; D is perhaps TRBD1 or TRBD2 (6 bases each). The sequences come from CD4+ T cells sorted from PBMCs after approximately 20-hour stimulation, collected from a patient who received antiretroviral therapy. The sequence derives from an adult woman with HIV who was CMV-seropositive. Here the CDR3 reads CASRRGANTGELFF. CDR3 coding DNA: TGTGCTTCGCGTAGGGGGGCCAACACCGGGGAGCTGTTTTTT.